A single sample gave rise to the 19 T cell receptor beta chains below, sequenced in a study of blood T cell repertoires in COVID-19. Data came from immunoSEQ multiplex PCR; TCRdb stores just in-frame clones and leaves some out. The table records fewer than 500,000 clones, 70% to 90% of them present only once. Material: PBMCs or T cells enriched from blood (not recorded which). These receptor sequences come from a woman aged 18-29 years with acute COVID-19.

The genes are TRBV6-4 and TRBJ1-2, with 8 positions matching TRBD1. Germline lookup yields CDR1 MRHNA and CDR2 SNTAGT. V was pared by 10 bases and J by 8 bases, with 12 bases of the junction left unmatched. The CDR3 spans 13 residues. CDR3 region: CATSRTGTRGYTF. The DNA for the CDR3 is TGTGCCACCAGCAGGACAGGGACGCGGGGCTACACCTTC.

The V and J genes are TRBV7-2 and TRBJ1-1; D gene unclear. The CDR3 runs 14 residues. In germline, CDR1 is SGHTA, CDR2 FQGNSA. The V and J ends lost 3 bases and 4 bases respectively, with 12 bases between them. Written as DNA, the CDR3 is TGTGCCAGCAGCTTTCGGGAGGTCGGCACTGAAGCTTTCTTT. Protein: CASSFREVGTEAFF.

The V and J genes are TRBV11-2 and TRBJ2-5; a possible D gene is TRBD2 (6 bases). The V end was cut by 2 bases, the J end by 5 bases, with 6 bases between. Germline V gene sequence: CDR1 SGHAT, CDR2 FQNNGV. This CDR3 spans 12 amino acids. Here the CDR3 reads CASSLLAETQYF. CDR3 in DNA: TGTGCCAGCAGCTTACTAGCGGAGACCCAGTACTTC.

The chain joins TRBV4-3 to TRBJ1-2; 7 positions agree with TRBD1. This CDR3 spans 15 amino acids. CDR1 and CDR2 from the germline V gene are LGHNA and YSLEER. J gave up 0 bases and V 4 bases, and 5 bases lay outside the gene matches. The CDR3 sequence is CASSRGQDTNYGYTF. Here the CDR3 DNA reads TGCGCCAGCAGCCGTGGACAGGACACTAACTATGGCTACACCTTC.

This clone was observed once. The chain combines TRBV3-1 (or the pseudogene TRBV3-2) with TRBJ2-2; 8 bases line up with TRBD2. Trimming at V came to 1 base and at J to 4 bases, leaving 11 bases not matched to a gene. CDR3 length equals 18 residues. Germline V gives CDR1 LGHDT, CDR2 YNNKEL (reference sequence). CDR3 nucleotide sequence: TGTGCCAGCAGCCAAGTGGGTCTAGCGGGTGGGGGCACCGGGGAGCTGTTTTTT. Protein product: CASSQVGLAGGGTGELFF.

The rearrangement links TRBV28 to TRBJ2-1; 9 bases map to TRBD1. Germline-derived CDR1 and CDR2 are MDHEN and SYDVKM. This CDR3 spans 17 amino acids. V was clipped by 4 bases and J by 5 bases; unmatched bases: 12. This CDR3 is CASSSQLHGTGNNEQFF. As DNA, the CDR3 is TGTGCCAGCAGTTCCCAGCTACACGGGACAGGGAACAATGAGCAGTTCTTC.

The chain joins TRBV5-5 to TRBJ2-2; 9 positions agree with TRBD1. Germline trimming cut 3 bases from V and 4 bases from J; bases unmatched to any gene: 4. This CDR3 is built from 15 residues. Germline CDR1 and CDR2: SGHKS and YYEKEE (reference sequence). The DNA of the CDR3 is TGTGCCAGCAGCTCCGGGACAGGGTTCACCGGGGAGCTGTTTTTT. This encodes CASSSGTGFTGELFF.

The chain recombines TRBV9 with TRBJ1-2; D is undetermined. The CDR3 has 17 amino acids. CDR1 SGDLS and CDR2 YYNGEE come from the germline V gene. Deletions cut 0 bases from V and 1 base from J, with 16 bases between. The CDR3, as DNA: TGTGCCAGCAGCGTAGATTCGAATCGAGTCGGTAACTATGGCTACACCTTC. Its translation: CASSVDSNRVGNYGYTF.

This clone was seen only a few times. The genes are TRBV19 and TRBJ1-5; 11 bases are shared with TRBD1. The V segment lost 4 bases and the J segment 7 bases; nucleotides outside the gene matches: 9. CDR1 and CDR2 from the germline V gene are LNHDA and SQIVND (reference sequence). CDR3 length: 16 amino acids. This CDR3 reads CASSRQSGTGGQPQHF. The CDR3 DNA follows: TGTGCCAGTAGTAGACAATCTGGGACAGGGGGACAGCCCCAGCATTTT. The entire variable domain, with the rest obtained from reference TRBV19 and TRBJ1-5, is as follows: DGGITQSPKYLFRKEGQNVTLSCEQNLNHDAMYWYRQDPGQGLRLIYYSQIVNDFQKGDIAEGYSVSREKKESFPLTVTSAQKNPTAFYLCASSRQSGTGGQPQHFGDGTRLSIL.

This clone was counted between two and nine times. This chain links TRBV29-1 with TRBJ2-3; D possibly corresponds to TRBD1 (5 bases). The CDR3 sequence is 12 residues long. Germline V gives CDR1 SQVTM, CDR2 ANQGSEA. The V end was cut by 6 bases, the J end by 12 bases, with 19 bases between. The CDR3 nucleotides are TGCAGCGTGGGATCAGAGGTTCAGGGACAGTATTTT. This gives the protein CSVGSEVQGQYF.

The CDR3 bases are TGTGCCAGCAGTTACTTGACAGAACCTAACTATGGCTACACCTTC. This translates into CASSYLTEPNYGYTF. The V and J genes are TRBV6-2 or TRBV6-3 and TRBJ1-2; D may be TRBD1 (5 bases). CDR3 length: 15 amino acids. V lost 1 base to trimming and J lost 0 bases, with 9 bases between them. Germline V gene data show CDR1 as MNHEY and CDR2 as SVGEGT.

The CDR3 sequence: CASSRGTVNTEAFF. Here the CDR3 DNA reads TGTGCCAGCAGTCGGGGGACAGTTAACACTGAAGCTTTCTTT. The chain is built from TRBV28 and TRBJ1-1; 7 bases fit TRBD1. V gave up 5 bases and J gave up 2 bases; unmatched junction bases: 5. This CDR3 region has 14 residues. Germline CDR1 and CDR2: MDHEN and SYDVKM.

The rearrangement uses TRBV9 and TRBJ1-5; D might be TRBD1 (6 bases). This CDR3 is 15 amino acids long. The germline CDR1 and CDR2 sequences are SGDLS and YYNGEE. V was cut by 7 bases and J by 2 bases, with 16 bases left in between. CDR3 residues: CASSQGSFGNQPQHF. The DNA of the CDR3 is TGTGCCAGCTCTCAGGGGAGCTTTGGCAATCAGCCCCAGCATTTT.

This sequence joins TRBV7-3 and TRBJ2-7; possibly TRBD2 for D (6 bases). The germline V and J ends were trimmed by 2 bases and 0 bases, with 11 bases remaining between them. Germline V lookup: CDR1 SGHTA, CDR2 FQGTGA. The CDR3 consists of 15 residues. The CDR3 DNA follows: TGTGCCAGCAGCTTATCGGGGGAAAGCTCCTACGAGCAGTACTTC. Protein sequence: CASSLSGESSYEQYF.

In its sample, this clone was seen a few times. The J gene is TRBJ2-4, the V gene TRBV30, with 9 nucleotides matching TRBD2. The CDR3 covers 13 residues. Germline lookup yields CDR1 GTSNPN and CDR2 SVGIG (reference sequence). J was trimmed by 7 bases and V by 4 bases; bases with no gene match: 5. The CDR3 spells CAWKIAGGNIQYF. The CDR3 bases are TGTGCCTGGAAAATCGCGGGGGGGAACATTCAGTACTTC.

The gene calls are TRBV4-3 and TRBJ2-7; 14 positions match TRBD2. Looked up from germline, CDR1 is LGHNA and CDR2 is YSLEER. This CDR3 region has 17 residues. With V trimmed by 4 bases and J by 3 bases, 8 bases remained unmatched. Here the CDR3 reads CASSPGTSGSKFYEQYF. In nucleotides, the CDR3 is TGCGCCAGCAGCCCTGGGACTAGCGGGAGTAAGTTCTACGAGCAGTACTTC.

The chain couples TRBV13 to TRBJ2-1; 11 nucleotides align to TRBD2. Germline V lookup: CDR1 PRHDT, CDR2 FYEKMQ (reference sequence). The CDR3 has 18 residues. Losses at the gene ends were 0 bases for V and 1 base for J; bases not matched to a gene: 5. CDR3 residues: CASSLGSGRAWSYNEQFF. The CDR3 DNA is TGTGCCAGCAGCTTAGGTAGCGGGAGGGCCTGGTCCTACAATGAGCAGTTCTTC.

The CDR3 protein is CAIRVGTNEKLFF. In DNA, the CDR3 is TGTGCCATCAGGGTCGGGACTAATGAAAAACTGTTTTTT. This chain joins TRBV10-3 and TRBJ1-4; D not certain. V lost 6 bases and J lost 2, with 7 bases in between. Germline CDR1 and CDR2: ENHRY and SYGVKD. The length of the CDR3 is 13 residues.

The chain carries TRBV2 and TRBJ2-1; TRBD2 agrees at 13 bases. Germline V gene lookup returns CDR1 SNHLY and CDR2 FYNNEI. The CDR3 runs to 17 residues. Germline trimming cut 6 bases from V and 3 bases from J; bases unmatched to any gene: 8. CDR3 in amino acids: CASRVRLAGGLYNEQFF. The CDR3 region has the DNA TGTGCCAGCAGGGTGAGACTAGCGGGGGGCCTCTACAATGAGCAGTTCTTC.